The rows below give T cell receptor beta chains drawn from one sample of a study of CD8+CD57+ T cells in acquired aplastic anemia. From the reads, TCRdb called clonotypes with MiXCR, one entry per CDR3 protein. The table records 260,000 or so distinct CDR3 sequences, 82% of them present only once. The sequencing input was sorted CD4+, CD8+, or CD8+CD57+ T cells (not recorded which) from PBMCs. These receptors were obtained from a human donor with aplastic anemia. The CDR3 runs from the conserved cysteine through the conserved F or W. The order of the fields is D gene, J gene, clone size, CDR3 length, V gene, CDR3 protein, CDR3 DNA. The D gene is left open where the match is weak. Where a row states a size, it is once, few, many or the class of an expanded clone; other rows omit it.

D gene: -; J gene: TRBJ2-5; clone size: -; CDR3 length: 15; V gene: TRBV7-2; CDR3 protein: CASSLVSQWQEAEYF; CDR3 DNA: TGTGCCAGCAGCTTAGTTTCGCAGTGGCAAGAGGCCGAGTACTTC
D gene: -; J gene: TRBJ2-5; clone size: -; CDR3 length: 14; V gene: TRBV15; CDR3 protein: CATSRASGRETQYF; CDR3 DNA: TGTGCCACCAGCAGAGCCAGCGGGCGCGAGACCCAGTACTTC
D gene: -; J gene: TRBJ2-7; clone size: -; CDR3 length: 16; V gene: TRBV7-9; CDR3 protein: CASSLEFEGSLYEQYF; CDR3 DNA: TGTGCCAGCAGCTTAGAGTTCGAGGGAAGTTTATATGAGCAGTACTTC
D gene: TRBD2; J gene: TRBJ2-1; clone size: few; CDR3 length: 15; V gene: TRBV25-1; CDR3 protein: CASSESLAGAYEQFF; CDR3 DNA: TGTGCCAGCAGTGAATCCCTAGCGGGGGCTTATGAGCAGTTCTTC
D gene: -; J gene: TRBJ2-3; clone size: once; CDR3 length: 15; V gene: TRBV9; CDR3 protein: CASSGVDRQGGNKYF; CDR3 DNA: TGTGCCAGCAGCGGGGTGGACCGACAGGGAGGAAACAAGTATTTT
D gene: -; J gene: TRBJ2-5; clone size: -; CDR3 length: 11; V gene: TRBV19; CDR3 protein: CASGTGETQYF; CDR3 DNA: TGTGCCAGTGGGACGGGGGAGACCCAGTACTTC
D gene: -; J gene: TRBJ1-2; clone size: -; CDR3 length: 15; V gene: TRBV7-8; CDR3 protein: CASSGTGSRGYGYTF; CDR3 DNA: TGTGCCAGCAGCGGGACGGGCTCGCGGGGGTATGGCTACACCTTC
D gene: -; J gene: TRBJ2-3; clone size: -; CDR3 length: 15; V gene: TRBV7-8; CDR3 protein: CASSVAVSYGANEYF; CDR3 DNA: TGTGCCAGCAGCGTAGCGGTTAGCTACGGGGCCAACGAGTATTTT
D gene: -; J gene: TRBJ2-3; clone size: -; CDR3 length: 13; V gene: TRBV7-9; CDR3 protein: CATSRGGTQTPYF; CDR3 DNA: TGTGCCACCAGCAGAGGGGGAACACAAACGCCGTATTTT
D gene: TRBD2; J gene: TRBJ2-1; clone size: -; CDR3 length: 15; V gene: TRBV7-8; CDR3 protein: CASSLAGEPDTEHFF; CDR3 DNA: TGTGCCAGCAGCTTGGCGGGGGAACCCGACACTGAGCATTTCTTC
D gene: TRBD1; J gene: TRBJ1-4; clone size: -; CDR3 length: 14; V gene: TRBV20-1; CDR3 protein: CSASGGATNEKLFF; CDR3 DNA: TGCAGTGCCTCAGGGGGCGCGACTAATGAAAAACTGTTTTTT
D gene: -; J gene: TRBJ2-7; clone size: -; CDR3 length: 11; V gene: TRBV2; CDR3 protein: CASGDGGEQYF; CDR3 DNA: TGTGCCAGCGGGGACGGGGGCGAGCAGTACTTC
D gene: TRBD1; J gene: TRBJ2-1; clone size: -; CDR3 length: 15; V gene: TRBV10-3; CDR3 protein: CAISQSRTGYNEQFF; CDR3 DNA: TGTGCCATCAGTCAGTCTAGGACAGGTTACAATGAGCAGTTCTTC
D gene: -; J gene: TRBJ1-3; clone size: -; CDR3 length: 15; V gene: TRBV2; CDR3 protein: CASSGDGISGNTIYF; CDR3 DNA: TGTGCCAGCAGTGGGGACGGGATCTCTGGAAACACCATATATTTT
D gene: -; J gene: TRBJ2-7; clone size: -; CDR3 length: 15; V gene: TRBV12-3/TRBV12-4; CDR3 protein: CASSLQEPALYEQYF; CDR3 DNA: TGTGCCAGCAGTTTGCAAGAGCCCGCCCTCTACGAGCAGTACTTC
D gene: -; J gene: TRBJ2-7; clone size: -; CDR3 length: 14; V gene: TRBV7-8; CDR3 protein: CASSFAGSPDKQYF; CDR3 DNA: TGTGCCAGCAGCTTCGCAGGCAGCCCCGATAAGCAGTACTTC
D gene: -; J gene: TRBJ2-5; clone size: few; CDR3 length: 14; V gene: TRBV7-3; CDR3 protein: CAISRAWRAVRRAF; CDR3 DNA: -
D gene: -; J gene: TRBJ2-7; clone size: -; CDR3 length: 16; V gene: TRBV19; CDR3 protein: CASSIGASGRLYEQYF; CDR3 DNA: TGTGCCAGTAGTATAGGTGCTTCAGGGAGGCTCTACGAGCAGTACTTC
D gene: -; J gene: TRBJ2-3; clone size: -; CDR3 length: 13; V gene: TRBV2; CDR3 protein: CASSDRGIDTQYF; CDR3 DNA: TGTGCCAGCAGTGACAGGGGCATAGATACGCAGTACTTT
D gene: TRBD2; J gene: TRBJ2-3; clone size: -; CDR3 length: 14; V gene: TRBV9; CDR3 protein: CASSVPGGEHLRDF; CDR3 DNA: TGTGCCAGCAGCGTCCCGGGAGGGGAGCACCTACGGGATTTT
D gene: -; J gene: TRBJ2-1; clone size: -; CDR3 length: 13; V gene: TRBV7-3; CDR3 protein: CASSSAGFMAQSF; CDR3 DNA: TGTGCCAGCAGCAGTGCTGGGTTCATGGCGCAATCCTTC
D gene: TRBD1; J gene: TRBJ1-6; clone size: -; CDR3 length: 16; V gene: TRBV9; CDR3 protein: CASSQEGTGYEKPLHF; CDR3 DNA: TGTGCCAGCAGCCAAGAGGGGACAGGGTATGAAAAACCCCTCCACTTT
D gene: -; J gene: TRBJ2-5; clone size: -; CDR3 length: 14; V gene: TRBV7-8; CDR3 protein: CASSMASAQEPHYF; CDR3 DNA: TGTGCCAGCAGCATGGCCAGCGCCCAGGAGCCGCATTATTTC
D gene: TRBD2; J gene: TRBJ2-1; clone size: -; CDR3 length: 16; V gene: TRBV5-1; CDR3 protein: CASSLGFDSGYNEQFF; CDR3 DNA: TGCGCCAGCAGCTTGGGTTTTGATAGCGGGTACAATGAGCAGTTCTTC
D gene: -; J gene: TRBJ2-1; clone size: -; CDR3 length: 16; V gene: TRBV2; CDR3 protein: CASSEGGGNGQDEDPF; CDR3 DNA: TGTGCCAGCAGCGAGGGGGGCGGAAACGGTCAGGATGAGGACCCCTTC
D gene: -; J gene: TRBJ2-1; clone size: -; CDR3 length: 13; V gene: TRBV5-1; CDR3 protein: CASSLVSATEQFF; CDR3 DNA: TGTGCCAGCAGCTTGGTCTCCGCCACTGAGCAGTTCTTC
D gene: -; J gene: TRBJ1-1; clone size: -; CDR3 length: 15; V gene: TRBV7-2; CDR3 protein: CASSIPTLAGETDFF; CDR3 DNA: TGTGCCAGTAGTATCCCTACTCTAGCGGGAGAGACAGATTTCTTT
D gene: -; J gene: TRBJ1-4; clone size: once; CDR3 length: 15; V gene: TRBV7-3; CDR3 protein: CASSLLGQANEKLFF; CDR3 DNA: TGTGCCAGCAGCCTCCTCGGACAAGCTAATGAAAAGCTGTTTTTT
D gene: TRBD1; J gene: TRBJ2-5; clone size: hyperexpanded; CDR3 length: 12; V gene: TRBV7-9; CDR3 protein: CAGQGARETQYF; CDR3 DNA: TGTGCCGGACAGGGGGCTAGGGAGACCCAGTACTTC
D gene: -; J gene: TRBJ2-5; clone size: -; CDR3 length: 10; V gene: TRBV7-6; CDR3 protein: CASTLGTQYF; CDR3 DNA: TGTGCCAGCACCCTAGGGACCCAGTACTTC